The clone carrying this T cell receptor (beta chain) occurred a few times. Its target is not known. There are 15 residues in the CDR3. Germline V gene lookup returns CDR1 SEHNR and CDR2 FQNEAQ (reference sequence). Deletions cut 2 bases from V and 1 base from J, with 8 bases between. The sample originates from a study of response to subunit inactivated influenza vaccine. Study-wide results and caveats: The authors proposed limited new T cell recruitment per seasonal influenza vaccination.

TCRdb re-derived calls from the RT-PCR reads in MiXCR, one entry per CDR3 protein. The sample has 550,000 to 800,000 distinct CDR3 sequences; around 14% are singletons. The TCR originated in a man aged 50 to 60 who received an inactivated influenza vaccine. The sample in question was PBMCs from blood, obtained less than 13 days after vaccination. V is TRBV7-9 and J is TRBJ2-2; perhaps TRBD2 as D (5 bases). CDR3 amino acids: CASSLTGKNTGELFF. The CDR3 coding sequence is TGTGCCAGCAGCTTAACGGGGAAGAACACCGGGGAGCTGTTTTTT. Variable domain in full (rest from reference TRBV7-9 and TRBJ2-2): DTGVSQNPRHKITKRGQNVTFRCDPISEHNRLYWYRQTLGQGPEFLTYFQNEAQLEKSRLLSDRFSAERPKGSFSTLEIQRTEQGDSAMYLCASSLTGKNTGELFFGEGSRLTVL.